The 16 T cell receptor beta chains in this list originate from one sample, sequenced in a study of blood T cell repertoires in COVID-19. Profiled with immunoSEQ multiplex PCR; TCRdb holds only in-frame clones, not every one. The repertoire holds around 380,000 clones, with roughly 77% as singletons. The sample consisted of peripheral blood. The source is a human donor with acute or convalescent COVID-19. The donor label of this sample is uncertain.

The CDR3 protein is CASSSDRPAKRPQHF. CDR3 nucleotide sequence: TGTGCCAGCAGCTCAGACAGGCCCGCCAAAAGGCCCCAGCATTTT. The rearrangement uses TRBV6-5 and TRBJ1-5, with D perhaps matching TRBD1 (6 bases). Germline CDR1 is MNHEY and CDR2 is SVGAGI. V lost 6 bases to trimming and J lost 9 bases, with 21 bases between them. This CDR3 has 15 amino acids.

In its sample, this clone was seen a few times. The chain has TRBV29-1 and TRBJ1-1; 12 bases line up with TRBD1. V shed 1 base, J shed 4 bases, and the junction held 16 bases outside the gene matches. The CDR3 has 19 amino acids. Germline CDR1 reads SQVTM; CDR2 reads ANQGSEA. In nucleotides, the CDR3 is TGCAGCGTTGAAGTCCCTAAAGGTGGGACAGGGGGCGAAGGCACTGAAGCTTTCTTT. Its protein product is CSVEVPKGGTGGEGTEAFF.

The chain couples TRBV28 to TRBJ1-2; possible D gene TRBD1, 5 bases. The V end was cut by 6 bases, the J end by 8 bases, with 19 bases between. This CDR3 comprises 14 residues. Germline assignment: CDR1 MDHEN and CDR2 SYDVKM. The DNA for the CDR3 is TGTGCCAGCAGCCTAGAAATAGGGGTGGGCGGCTACACCTTC. This gives the protein CASSLEIGVGGYTF.

The chain carries TRBV3-1 (or the pseudogene TRBV3-2) and TRBJ2-5; 11 positions match TRBD2. V was clipped by 1 base and J by 9 bases; unmatched bases: 7. The CDR3 spans 15 residues. The germline V gene encodes CDR1 LGHDT and CDR2 YNNKEL (reference sequence). CDR3 region: CASSQARTSGSAQYF. In nucleotides, the CDR3 is TGTGCCAGCAGCCAAGCGAGGACTAGCGGGTCGGCCCAGTACTTC.

This rearrangement joins TRBV27 to TRBJ1-6, with 7 bases lining up with TRBD1. CDR3 size: 17 residues. Germline assignment: CDR1 MNHEY and CDR2 SMNVEV (reference sequence). V shed 5 bases and J 0 bases; nucleotides not matched to a gene: 7. CDR3 in DNA: TGTGCCAGCAGTGCAACAGGGGCCAGCTCCTATAATTCACCCCTCCACTTT. Translation gives CASSATGASSYNSPLHF.

The chain has TRBV3-1 (or the pseudogene TRBV3-2) and TRBJ1-2; 8 bases are a match to TRBD1. V shed 3 bases, J shed 2 bases, and the junction held 5 bases outside the gene matches. The germline V gene has CDR1 LGHDT and CDR2 YNNKEL (reference sequence). The CDR3 contains 15 residues. In DNA, the CDR3 is TGTGCCAGCAGCCACCCCCAGGGGGCGAACTATGGCTACACCTTC. Amino acids: CASSHPQGANYGYTF.

The chain joins TRBV28 to TRBJ1-5, with a tentative D call TRBD1 (5 bases). This CDR3 region has 15 residues. Germline V lookup: CDR1 MDHEN, CDR2 SYDVKM. Trimming removed 1 base at V and 6 bases at J, with 13 bases between. DNA for the CDR3: TGTGCCAGCAGTTTATTTGCCAGGGTCAGTCAGCCCCAGCATTTT. Encoded protein: CASSLFARVSQPQHF.

This clone turned up a few times. This sequence joins TRBV19 and TRBJ2-3; D remains unclear. Germline V lookup: CDR1 LNHDA, CDR2 SQIVND (reference sequence). V dropped 7 bases and J dropped 0 bases, with 11 bases sitting between them. CDR3 size: 14 residues. The CDR3 nucleotides read TGTGCCAGTACCCGGTCTACTAGCACAGATACGCAGTATTTT. Protein sequence: CASTRSTSTDTQYF.

This chain joins TRBV30 and TRBJ1-1; tentatively, D is TRBD1 (6 bases). CDR3 length equals 13 residues. V lost 8 bases, J lost 1 base, and 14 bases lay in between. Germline V gene lookup returns CDR1 GTSNPN and CDR2 SVGIG (reference sequence). This CDR3 is CAGLGQPNTEAFF. In DNA, the CDR3 is TGTGCCGGACTCGGACAGCCGAACACTGAAGCTTTCTTT.

The J gene is TRBJ2-7, the V gene TRBV6-1; 7 nucleotides match TRBD2. V shed 6 bases and J 2 bases; nucleotides not matched to a gene: 13. The CDR3 loop spans 16 amino acids. The germline V gene has CDR1 MNHNS and CDR2 SASEGT. This CDR3 is CASSELGLGQTYEQYF. CDR3 sequence (DNA): TGTGCCAGCAGCGAATTAGGACTAGGTCAAACCTACGAGCAGTACTTC.

This clone was observed a handful of times. The chain joins TRBV2 to TRBJ1-2, with TRBD1 matching over 9 bases. In germline, CDR1 is SNHLY, CDR2 FYNNEI. V shed 5 bases, J shed 2 bases, and the junction held 3 bases outside the gene matches. This CDR3 region has 14 residues. The CDR3 DNA follows: TGTGCCAGCAGTACAGGGGGCAAGAACTATGGCTACACCTTC. Its protein is CASSTGGKNYGYTF.

The chain employs TRBV10-2 and TRBJ2-1; 10 nucleotides match TRBD2. The junction had 5 bases not matched to a gene; V was cut back by 3 bases and J by 6 bases. CDR1 and CDR2 from the germline V gene are WSHSY and SAAADI. The CDR3 is 15 amino acids. CDR3 in amino acids: CASSDISGGANEQFF. The CDR3 coding sequence is TGCGCCAGCAGTGATATAAGCGGGGGGGCCAATGAGCAGTTCTTC.

This chain uses TRBV19 with TRBJ1-2; no clear D gene. V shed 2 bases and J shed 2 bases, with 12 bases lying between them. CDR1 LNHDA and CDR2 SQIVND come from the germline V gene (reference sequence). The CDR3 has 15 amino acids. CDR3 DNA: TGTGCCAGTAGTATATCGTCCCCTATGAACTATGGCTACACCTTC. It specifies CASSISSPMNYGYTF.

The chain uses TRBV10-2 and TRBJ1-1; D is ambiguous. The CDR3 is 13 amino acids. The germline V gene encodes CDR1 WSHSY and CDR2 SAAADI. Deletions cut 3 bases from V and 0 bases from J, with 5 bases between. The CDR3 region has the DNA TGCGCCAGCAGTGATCAGGTGAACACTGAAGCTTTCTTT. Translated, it gives CASSDQVNTEAFF.

This clone was recorded once. The J gene is TRBJ2-5, the V gene TRBV19, with TRBD2 as a possible D gene (6 bases). V lost 3 bases, J lost 2 bases, and 13 bases lay in between. This CDR3 comprises 15 residues. The germline V gene has CDR1 LNHDA and CDR2 SQIVND (reference sequence). The CDR3 protein is CASSIGGSRQETQYF. The CDR3 coding sequence is TGTGCCAGTAGTATCGGGGGTTCAAGACAAGAGACCCAGTACTTC.

This rearrangement joins TRBV25-1 to TRBJ1-1; D not certain. The CDR3 runs to 13 residues. Germline V gene lookup returns CDR1 MGHDK and CDR2 SYGVNS. The germline V and J ends were trimmed by 6 bases and 4 bases, with 12 bases remaining between them. The chain's CDR3 is CASREGVLTEAFF. The CDR3 region has the DNA TGTGCCAGCAGGGAGGGCGTACTCACTGAAGCTTTCTTT.